These 9 T cell receptor beta chains were sequenced from one sample in a study of OX40 agonist ivuxolimab in advanced cancers. TCRdb's table, derived via immunoSEQ multiplex PCR, lists solely in-frame clones and lacks some. Of 55,000 to 75,000 clones in the sample, about four fifths were seen once. The source was CD4+ or CD8+ T cells sorted from blood, collected in a trial of the OX40 agonist ivuxolimab. The receptor set was obtained from an adult with an advanced solid tumor such as melanoma, head and neck, liver or kidney cancer.

This chain links TRBV4-3 with TRBJ1-4; TRBD1 matches at 7 bases. Germline CDR1 is LGHNA and CDR2 is YSLEER. CDR3 length: 17 residues. J gave up 8 bases and V 4 bases, and 16 bases lay outside the gene matches. The CDR3 nucleotides are TGCGCCAGCAGCCCCCTAAGACAGGGCGGTAGGGGGGAAAAACTGTTTTTT. Translation: CASSPLRQGGRGEKLFF.

The genes are TRBV20-1 and TRBJ1-1; D unresolved. CDR3 length equals 11 residues. Trimming took 1 base from V and 3 from J, leaving 3 bases between them. The germline CDR1 and CDR2 sequences are DFQATT and SNEGSKA (reference sequence). The CDR3 region has the DNA TGCAGTGCTAGAGGGGACACTGAAGCTTTCTTT. Its protein product is CSARGDTEAFF.

This chain connects TRBV6-6 to TRBJ1-1; perhaps TRBD1 as D (5 bases). Germline V gives CDR1 MNHNY, CDR2 SVGAGI (reference sequence). The germline V and J ends were trimmed by 4 bases and 4 bases, with 16 bases remaining between them. This CDR3 contains 15 residues. The CDR3: CASSFAPGGGTEAFF. DNA of the CDR3: TGTGCCAGCAGTTTCGCCCCCGGGGGGGGCACTGAAGCTTTCTTT.

J is TRBJ1-1 and V is TRBV7-3; 8 bases are shared with TRBD1. The CDR3 spans 15 residues. The V gene end was trimmed by 5 bases and the J gene end by 7 bases; junction bases not matched to a gene: 12. Per the germline V gene, CDR1 is SGHTA and CDR2 is FQGTGA. The CDR3 region has the DNA TGTGCCAGCAGCCCTGGACAGGGTGGGCCTTTTGAAGCTTTCTTT. Amino acids: CASSPGQGGPFEAFF.

This clone appeared once. The DNA of the CDR3 is TGTGCCAGCAGTCTGGGGACAGCCCCCTATGGCTACACCTTC. Protein: CASSLGTAPYGYTF. J is TRBJ1-2 and V is TRBV27; TRBD1 aligns across 7 bases. Germline CDR1 and CDR2: MNHEY and SMNVEV (reference sequence). The CDR3 has 14 amino acids. Losses at the gene ends were 5 bases for V and 4 bases for J; bases not matched to a gene: 7.

The gene calls are TRBV21-1 and TRBJ2-3. TRBV21-1 is a known pseudogene. The CDR3 sequence is 14 residues long. The chain's CDR3 is CASSRDRALPTQYF. CDR3 DNA sequence: TGTGCCAGCAGCAGGGACCGGGCCCTACCCACGCAGTATTTT.

V and J are TRBV7-2 and TRBJ2-7; D may correspond to TRBD1 or TRBD2 (5 bases each). V was shortened by 3 bases and J by 3 bases, with 9 bases between the two germline ends. This CDR3 is 13 amino acids long. Germline V lookup: CDR1 SGHTA, CDR2 FQGNSA. CDR3 DNA: TGTGCCAGCAGCTTCAGGGACCGCTACGAGCAGTACTTC. This gives the protein CASSFRDRYEQYF. Complete variable domain (other parts from reference TRBV7-2 and TRBJ2-7): GAGVSQSPSNKVTEKGKDVELRCDPISGHTALYWYRQSLGQGLEFLIYFQGNSAPDKSGLPSDRFSAERTGGSVSTLTIQRTQQEDSAVYLCASSFRDRYEQYFGPGTRLTVT.

The genes are TRBV10-3 and TRBJ1-4; 8 positions match TRBD1. This CDR3 region has 15 residues. Trimming took 6 bases from V and 4 from J; bases not matched to a gene: 7. The germline CDR1 and CDR2 sequences are ENHRY and SYGVKD. This CDR3 reads CAISPTGGVNEKLFF. The CDR3 DNA reads TGTGCCATCAGCCCTACAGGGGGTGTTAATGAAAAACTGTTTTTT.

A few counts support this clone. The genes are TRBV11-3 and TRBJ1-1; possible D gene TRBD1, 6 bases. The CDR3 sequence is 16 residues long. Germline CDR1 SGHNT, CDR2 YENEEA. V dropped 0 bases and J dropped 6 bases, with 17 bases sitting between them. CDR3 protein: CASSLDGRGGSSEAFF. CDR3 DNA: TGTGCCAGCAGCTTAGACGGCAGGGGAGGAAGTTCTGAAGCTTTCTTT.